A single sample is the source of the 10 T cell receptor beta chains below, sequenced in a study of cytomegalovirus exposure and HLA in healthy donors. Amplification used 60 Vbeta primers and 13 Jbeta primers. Sequenced by immunoSEQ multiplex PCR; TCRdb stores in-frame clones only, minus some. The sample records 120,000 or so clones, about four fifths being singletons. Source material: PBMCs. All receptors come from a woman in her forties in good health and CMV-seropositive.

This CDR3 is CASSSAETYEQYF. The CDR3 DNA reads as TGTGCCAGCAGCTCCGCAGAAACCTACGAGCAGTACTTC. The chain uses TRBV7-9 and TRBJ2-7; D is unclear. Germline V gives CDR1 SEHNR, CDR2 FQNEAQ (reference sequence). The CDR3 extends over 13 amino acids. V was clipped by 4 bases and J by 2 bases, with 9 bases between them.

This chain joins TRBV4-3 and TRBJ2-2; D is perhaps TRBD2 (5 bases). Deletions cut 0 bases from V and 6 bases from J, with 8 bases between. CDR3 length equals 14 residues. Germline V CDR1 and CDR2: LGHNA, YSLEER. The CDR3 loop is CASSQDRGAGELFF. For the CDR3, the DNA is TGCGCCAGCAGCCAAGATCGGGGTGCCGGGGAGCTGTTTTTT.

This chain joins TRBV28 and TRBJ1-5; a weak D match, TRBD1 (5 bases). V dropped 5 bases and J dropped 6 bases, with 14 bases sitting between them. This CDR3 region has 14 residues. Germline CDR1 reads MDHEN; CDR2 reads SYDVKM. CDR3 in DNA: TGTGCCAGCAGTGGCGGGGGTGTTTCTCAGCCCCAGCATTTT. Its translation is CASSGGGVSQPQHF.

The DNA for the CDR3 is TGCGCCAGCAGCCAAGATCTCAGGGACACTGAAGCTTTCTTT. Protein: CASSQDLRDTEAFF. The V call is TRBV4-3, the J call TRBJ1-1, with D maybe TRBD1 (5 bases). The germline CDR1 and CDR2 sequences are LGHNA and YSLEER. This CDR3 has 14 amino acids. The germline V and J ends were trimmed by 0 bases and 3 bases, with 8 bases remaining between them.

This chain joins TRBV7-2 and TRBJ2-2; D not certain. V lost 4 bases and J lost 3, with 3 bases in between. The CDR3 spans 12 residues. Germline V CDR1 and CDR2: SGHTA, FQGNSA. CDR3 region: CASSSDTGELFF. For the CDR3, the DNA is TGTGCCAGCAGCTCCGACACCGGGGAGCTGTTTTTT.

The J gene is TRBJ2-5, the V gene TRBV7-9; perhaps TRBD1 as D (6 bases). Germline values: CDR1 SEHNR, CDR2 FQNEAQ (reference sequence). The CDR3 covers 11 residues. This chain's CDR3 is CTTGQGETQYF. The CDR3, as DNA: TGTACTACAGGGCAGGGAGAGACCCAGTACTTC.

CDR3 DNA: TGTGCCAGCAGTTTATCAGCAACCCAAGAGACCCAGTACTTC. Its protein product is CASSLSATQETQYF. The chain is built from TRBV27 and TRBJ2-5; D is unresolved. Germline CDR1 reads MNHEY; CDR2 reads SMNVEV (reference sequence). The CDR3 contains 14 residues. The V end lost 0 bases, the J end lost 1 base, and 6 bases lay between the germline ends.

The chain joins TRBV5-4 to TRBJ2-2; D is perhaps TRBD2 (6 bases). From germline, CDR1 is SGHNT and CDR2 YYREEE (reference sequence). There are 14 residues in the CDR3. With 0 bases removed from V and 7 bases from J, the gap between germline ends came to 10 bases. CDR3 nucleotides: TGTGCCAGCAGCTTGGCATGGGAGGACGGGGAGCTGTTTTTT. This translates into CASSLAWEDGELFF.

The chain carries TRBV10-2 and TRBJ2-1, with 9 bases aligning to TRBD2. The germline CDR1 and CDR2 sequences are WSHSY and SAAADI. Trimming at V came to 2 bases and at J to 2 bases, leaving 13 bases not matched to a gene. The CDR3 contains 19 residues. CDR3 in DNA: TGCGCCAGCAGTGAGATTGGGATTGTAGGCGGGAGGGCCTACAATGAGCAGTTCTTC. It specifies CASSEIGIVGGRAYNEQFF.

The V call is TRBV28, the J call TRBJ1-2; the match to TRBD1 covers 7 bases. Looked up from germline, CDR1 is MDHEN and CDR2 is SYDVKM. Losses at the gene ends were 11 bases for V and 7 bases for J; bases not matched to a gene: 7. The length of the CDR3 is 11 residues. The chain's CDR3 is CAVGGRVGYTF. The CDR3 coding sequence is TGTGCCGTAGGGGGCAGGGTTGGCTACACCTTC.